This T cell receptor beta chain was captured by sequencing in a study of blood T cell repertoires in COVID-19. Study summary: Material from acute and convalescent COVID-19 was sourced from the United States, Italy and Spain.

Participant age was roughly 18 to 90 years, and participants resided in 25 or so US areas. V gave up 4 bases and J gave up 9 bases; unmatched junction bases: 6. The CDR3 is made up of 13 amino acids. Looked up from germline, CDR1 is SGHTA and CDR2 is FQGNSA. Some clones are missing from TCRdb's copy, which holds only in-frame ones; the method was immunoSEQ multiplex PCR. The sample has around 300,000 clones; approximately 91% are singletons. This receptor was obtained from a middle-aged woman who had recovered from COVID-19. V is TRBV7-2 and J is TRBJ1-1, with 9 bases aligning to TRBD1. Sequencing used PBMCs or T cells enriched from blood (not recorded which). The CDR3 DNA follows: TGTGCCAGCAGCTCGGACAGGGGTCGTCAAGCTTTCTTT. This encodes CASSSDRGRQAFF.